The following is a T cell receptor (beta chain) sequence with its context. This clonotype was detected only a few times. This clone's antigen is unknown. Base qualities are not at hand, and no much larger clone is one base apart. The data derive from a study of blood T cells in healthy people across ages (dated by TCRdb to about 2015). Broadly, across the study: Template switching captured roughly one uniquely barcoded TCR beta cDNA molecule per two T cells in model experiments. Two additional independent replicas of 1 million unique cDNA reads from the same blood draw were analyzed for two donors (one aged 18 to 29 and one aged 80 or older). To track age-related changes in TCR beta repertoire diversity, the study relied on deep sequencing normalized with unique cDNA molecular identifiers. The donors were divided into four age groups: young (average about 15 years), middle-aged (over 35), aged (roughly 60) and long-lived (around 87). To avoid experimental bias, donors of different ages were spread randomly across the sequencing lanes.

The paper's findings and limits, for the study overall: Observed TCR beta diversity correlated strongly with the percentage of naive T cells measured by flow cytometry. Estimates of total diversity based on one million sequenced T cells were regarded as lower bounds and as underestimates. Bulk unsorted PBMC profiling prevented conclusive comparison of naive and antigen-experienced compartments. Donor CMV infection status was unknown, potentially confounding age-related changes in expanded clonotypes. Compared with the aged group, the long-lived group had more naive CD4+ T cells, fewer expanded clones and increased TCR diversity, suggesting age selection. As age increased, observed TCR beta diversity per million T cells dropped in a roughly linear way, and a significant reduction was already evident by age 40.

V and J lose 2 bases and 12 bases, and a span of 17 bases separates them. Its CDR3 holds 13 amino acids, cysteine through phenylalanine. The DNA shown is the 39-base CDR3, in frame from base 1. From a lookup of the germline V gene, CDR1 and CDR2 are MNHNS and SASEGT. The protocol used for the library was 5' RACE. The data were produced on an Illumina HiSeq 2500. The second PCR ran for about 6 to 11 cycles and used a J-beta primer mix along with a sample-barcoded 5' primer. A unique molecular identifier was introduced onto each TCR beta cDNA molecule by a template-switch 5' adaptor carrying 12 random nucleotides. Each sample yielded at least 3 million CDR3-containing paired-end reads. First-strand cDNA was synthesized from all RNA with the Mint cDNA synthesis kit, primed by a TRBC-specific oligonucleotide. Following uracil-DNA glycosylase treatment, all cDNA underwent a first 18-cycle PCR with the universal primers M1SS and BC2_uni_R. As for how the authors treated the data: Normalization of each sample was performed by random selection of 1 million high-quality reads, each carrying a distinct molecular identifier. Reads sharing molecular identifiers were discarded rather than binned into consensus sequences. MiTCR, set to a Q25 quality threshold and the strictest error-elimination algorithm, was used for CDR3 identification, clonotype clustering and error correction. Lower-bound total TCR beta diversity was estimated with a nonparametric unseen species model using Euler transformation. TCRdb cleaned the public reads at Q25 with fastp, built clones with MiXCR and kept in-frame beta chains. Rows with a matching CDR3 protein are joined into one entry that keeps the most common DNA and genes. The V and J calls were determined by TCRdb, not by the authors. The sample contains 450,000 to 700,000 distinct CDR3 sequences, approximately 27% of them found a single time. The top ten hold around a sixth of the sample.

Donors were under 40 systemically healthy Caucasian individuals from Russia aged roughly 6 to 90 years. Approximately 10 milliliters of peripheral blood were collected from each donor into EDTA-treated Vacutainer tubes. Ficoll-Paque density-gradient centrifugation was used to isolate PBMCs, with at least 6.5 million per sample. Total RNA was extracted from PBMCs with Trizol reagent, with at least 5 micrograms obtained per sample. For every donor, an aliquot of PBMCs went through flow cytometry to measure the percentages of naive CD45RAhigh/CD27high T cells. Sequencing input: blood. Here the chain combines TRBV6-1 and TRBJ2-7; TRBD2 is perhaps the D gene, given 6 matching bases. The clonotype comes from a woman between 65 and 79 years old in good health. CDR3 sequence: CASSESGPQFGYF. The bases read TGTGCCAGCAGTGAAAGCGGGCCCCAATTTGGGTACTTC.